This TCR beta chain was sequenced for a study of blood T cell repertoires in COVID-19. Study summary: Researchers got acute and convalescent COVID-19 samples from the United States, Italy and Spain.

As handled by the study authors: Using reference gene primer amplification, nucleated cell counts were estimated. Libraries were prepared by immunoSEQ multiplex PCR; TCRdb keeps only in-frame clonotypes and omits some of them. Clone size and V and J calls were adopted from that table, with D and trimming inferred from the DNA. The sample consists of 330,000 or so clones, approximately 86% of them appearing once. V was clipped by 1 base and J by 6 bases, with 13 bases between them. Germline-derived CDR1 and CDR2 are MNHEY and SMNVEV (reference sequence). The CDR3 loop spans 15 amino acids. The Seattle patients joined while their infection was active and were tracked longitudinally afterward.

Source material: peripheral blood. V usage is TRBV27 and J usage is TRBJ2-1; TRBD1 is a possible D gene (6 bases). The TCR sequence derives from a man aged 25 to 40 with COVID-19, enrolled during active disease. The CDR3 reads CASSLWARGFNEQFF. DNA of the CDR3: TGTGCCAGCAGTTTATGGGCCAGGGGCTTCAATGAGCAGTTCTTC.